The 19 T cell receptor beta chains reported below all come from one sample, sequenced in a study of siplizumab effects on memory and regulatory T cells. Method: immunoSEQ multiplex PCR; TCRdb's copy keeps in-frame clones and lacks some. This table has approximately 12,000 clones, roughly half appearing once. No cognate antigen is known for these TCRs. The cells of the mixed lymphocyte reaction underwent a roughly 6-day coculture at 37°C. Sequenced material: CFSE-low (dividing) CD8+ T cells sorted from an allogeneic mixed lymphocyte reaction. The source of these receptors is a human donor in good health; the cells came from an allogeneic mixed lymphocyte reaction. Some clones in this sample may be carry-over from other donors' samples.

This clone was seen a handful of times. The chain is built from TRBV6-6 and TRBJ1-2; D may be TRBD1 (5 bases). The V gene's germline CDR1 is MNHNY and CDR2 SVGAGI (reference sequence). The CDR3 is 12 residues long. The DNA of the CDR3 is TGTGCGGTTGGGGGATTAGTCTATGGCTACACCTTC. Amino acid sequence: CAVGGLVYGYTF.

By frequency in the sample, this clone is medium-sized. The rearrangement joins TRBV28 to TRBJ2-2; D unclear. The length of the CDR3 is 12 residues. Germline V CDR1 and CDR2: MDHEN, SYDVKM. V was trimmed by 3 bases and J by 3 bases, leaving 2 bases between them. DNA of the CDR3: TGTGCCAGCAGTTTCTACACCGGGGAGCTGTTTTTT. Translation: CASSFYTGELFF.

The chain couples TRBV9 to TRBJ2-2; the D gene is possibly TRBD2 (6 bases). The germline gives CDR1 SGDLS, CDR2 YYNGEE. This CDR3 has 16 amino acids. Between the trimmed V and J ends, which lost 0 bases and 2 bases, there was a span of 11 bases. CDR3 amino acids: CASSVGGVPNTGELFF. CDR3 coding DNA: TGTGCCAGCAGCGTAGGGGGGGTCCCTAACACCGGGGAGCTGTTTTTT.

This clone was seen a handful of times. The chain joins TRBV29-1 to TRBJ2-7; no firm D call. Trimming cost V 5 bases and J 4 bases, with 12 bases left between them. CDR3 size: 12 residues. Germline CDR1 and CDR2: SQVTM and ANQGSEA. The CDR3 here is CSVWTENYEQYF. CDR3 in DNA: TGCAGCGTTTGGACGGAAAATTACGAGCAGTACTTC.

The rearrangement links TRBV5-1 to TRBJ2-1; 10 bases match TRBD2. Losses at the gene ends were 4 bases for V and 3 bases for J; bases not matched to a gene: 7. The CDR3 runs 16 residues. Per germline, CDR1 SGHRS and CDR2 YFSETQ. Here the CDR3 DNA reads TGCGCCAGCAGCGCTGGACTAGCGGAGGGCTACAATGAGCAGTTCTTC. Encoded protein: CASSAGLAEGYNEQFF.

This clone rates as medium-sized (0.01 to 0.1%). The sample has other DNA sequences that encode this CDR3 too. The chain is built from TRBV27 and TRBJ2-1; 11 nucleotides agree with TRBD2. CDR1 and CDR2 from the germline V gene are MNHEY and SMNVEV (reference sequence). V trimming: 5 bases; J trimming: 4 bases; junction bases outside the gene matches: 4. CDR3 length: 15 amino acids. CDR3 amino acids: CASSPGTSGYNEQFF. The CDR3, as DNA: TGTGCCAGCAGTCCCGGGACTAGCGGTTACAATGAGCAGTTCTTC.

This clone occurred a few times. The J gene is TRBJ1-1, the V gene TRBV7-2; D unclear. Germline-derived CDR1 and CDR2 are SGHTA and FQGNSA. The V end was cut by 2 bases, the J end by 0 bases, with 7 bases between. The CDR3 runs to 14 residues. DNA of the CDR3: TGTGCCAGCAGCTTACCCCTTATGAACACTGAAGCTTTCTTT. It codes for CASSLPLMNTEAFF. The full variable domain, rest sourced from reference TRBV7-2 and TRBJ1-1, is GAGVSQSPSNKVTEKGKDVELRCDPISGHTALYWYRQSLGQGLEFLIYFQGNSAPDKSGLPSDRFSAERTGGSVSTLTIQRTQQEDSAVYLCASSLPLMNTEAFFGQGTRLTVV.

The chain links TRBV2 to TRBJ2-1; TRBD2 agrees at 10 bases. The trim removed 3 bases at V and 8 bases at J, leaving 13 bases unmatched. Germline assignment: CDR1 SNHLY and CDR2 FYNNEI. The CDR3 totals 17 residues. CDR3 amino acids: CASSDDGGQRGGDEQFF. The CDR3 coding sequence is TGTGCCAGCAGTGATGATGGGGGACAGCGGGGGGGCGATGAGCAGTTCTTC.

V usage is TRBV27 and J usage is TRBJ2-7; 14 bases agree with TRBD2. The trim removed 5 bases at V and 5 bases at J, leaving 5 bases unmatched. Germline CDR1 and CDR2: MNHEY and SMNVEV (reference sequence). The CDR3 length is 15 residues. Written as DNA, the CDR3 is TGTGCCAGCAGTCCCGGGACTAGCGGGAGCGACGAGCAGTACTTC. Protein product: CASSPGTSGSDEQYF.

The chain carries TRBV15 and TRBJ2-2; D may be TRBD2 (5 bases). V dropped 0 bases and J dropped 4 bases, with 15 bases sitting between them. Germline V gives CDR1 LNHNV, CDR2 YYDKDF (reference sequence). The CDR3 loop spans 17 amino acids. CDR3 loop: CATSRELPGSGTGELFF. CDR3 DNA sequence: TGTGCCACCAGCAGAGAACTTCCGGGGAGTGGCACCGGGGAGCTGTTTTTT.

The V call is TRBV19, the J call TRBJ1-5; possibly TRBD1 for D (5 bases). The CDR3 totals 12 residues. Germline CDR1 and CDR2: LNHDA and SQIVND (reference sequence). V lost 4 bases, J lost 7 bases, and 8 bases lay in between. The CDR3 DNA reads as TGTGCCAGTAGTACAGGGCTCCAGCCCCAGCATTTT. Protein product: CASSTGLQPQHF.

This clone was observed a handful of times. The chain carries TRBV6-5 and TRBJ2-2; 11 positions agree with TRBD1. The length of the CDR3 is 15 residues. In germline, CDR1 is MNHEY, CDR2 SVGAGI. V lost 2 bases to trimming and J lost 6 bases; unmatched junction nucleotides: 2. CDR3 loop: CASSYGTGGAGELFF. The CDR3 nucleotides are TGTGCCAGCAGTTACGGGACAGGGGGGGCCGGGGAGCTGTTTTTT.

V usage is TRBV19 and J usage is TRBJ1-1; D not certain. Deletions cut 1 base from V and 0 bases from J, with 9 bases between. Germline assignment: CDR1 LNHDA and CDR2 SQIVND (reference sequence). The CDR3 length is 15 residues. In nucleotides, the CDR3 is TGTGCCAGTAGTATAGGCAGGCTTATGAACACTGAAGCTTTCTTT. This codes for CASSIGRLMNTEAFF.

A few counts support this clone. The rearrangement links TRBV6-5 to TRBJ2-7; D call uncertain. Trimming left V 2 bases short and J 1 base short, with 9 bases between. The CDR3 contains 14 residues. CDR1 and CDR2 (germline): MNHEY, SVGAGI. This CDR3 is CASSYGALSYEQYF. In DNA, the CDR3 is TGTGCCAGCAGTTACGGAGCCTTATCCTACGAGCAGTACTTC.

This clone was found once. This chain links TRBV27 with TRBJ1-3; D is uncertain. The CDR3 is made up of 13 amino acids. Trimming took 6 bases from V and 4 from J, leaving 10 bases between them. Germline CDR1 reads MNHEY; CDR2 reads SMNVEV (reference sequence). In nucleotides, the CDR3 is TGTGCCAGCAGACCGACGGCCGGAAACACCATATATTTT. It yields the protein CASRPTAGNTIYF.

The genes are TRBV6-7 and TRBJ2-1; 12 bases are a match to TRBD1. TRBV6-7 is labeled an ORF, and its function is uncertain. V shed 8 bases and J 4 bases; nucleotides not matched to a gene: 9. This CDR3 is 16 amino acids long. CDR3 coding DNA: TGTGCCAGCCTTCCGGGACAGGGGGCTAGGTACAATGAGCAGTTCTTC. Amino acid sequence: CASLPGQGARYNEQFF.

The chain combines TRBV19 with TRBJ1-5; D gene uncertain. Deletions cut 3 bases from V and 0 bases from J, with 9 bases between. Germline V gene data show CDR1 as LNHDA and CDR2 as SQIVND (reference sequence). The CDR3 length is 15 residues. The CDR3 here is CASSISEYSNQPQHF. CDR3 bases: TGTGCCAGTAGTATTTCCGAATATAGCAATCAGCCCCAGCATTTT.

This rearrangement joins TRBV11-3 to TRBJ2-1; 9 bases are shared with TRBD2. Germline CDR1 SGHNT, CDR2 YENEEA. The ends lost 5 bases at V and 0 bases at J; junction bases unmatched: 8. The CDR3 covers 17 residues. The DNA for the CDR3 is TGTGCCAGCAGCCCACCGCGGGGGGGGAACTCCTACAATGAGCAGTTCTTC. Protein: CASSPPRGGNSYNEQFF.

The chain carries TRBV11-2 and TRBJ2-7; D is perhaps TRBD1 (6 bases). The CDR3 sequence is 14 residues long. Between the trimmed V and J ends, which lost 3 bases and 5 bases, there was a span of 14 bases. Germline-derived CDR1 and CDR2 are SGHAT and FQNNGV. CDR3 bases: TGTGCCAGCAGCTTGGGCCAGGGGATGGACGAGCAGTACTTC. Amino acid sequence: CASSLGQGMDEQYF.